The 25 T cell receptor beta chains presented below share a single source sample, sequenced in a study of PD-L1 blockade in urothelial cancer (dated by TCRdb to 2016 to 2017). Libraries came from the immunoSEQ multiplex PCR assay. As stored in TCRdb, this immuneACCESS dataset retains in-frame rearrangements with V and J assigned. A fraction of the clones does not appear; measured against another copy, unresolved V genes explain less than half of the discrepancy, and the remainder lacks a known reason. This sample lists approximately 100,000 clones; approximately 91% were detected once. The ten top clones hold around 0.92% of the sample. The source was PBMCs, collected around atezolizumab (anti-PD-L1) treatment. The receptors come from a woman older than 75 with urothelial cancer.

J is TRBJ2-5 and V is TRBV19, with 7 positions matching TRBD2. Germline trimming cut 4 bases from V and 5 bases from J; bases unmatched to any gene: 4. This CDR3 has 13 residues. Germline values: CDR1 LNHDA, CDR2 SQIVND (reference sequence). CDR3 residues: CASSRVSGETQYF. The DNA of the CDR3 is TGTGCCAGTAGTAGAGTTAGCGGGGAGACCCAGTACTTC. The entire variable domain, with the rest obtained from reference TRBV19 and TRBJ2-5, is as follows: DGGITQSPKYLFRKEGQNVTLSCEQNLNHDAMYWYRQDPGQGLRLIYYSQIVNDFQKGDIAEGYSVSREKKESFPLTVTSAQKNPTAFYLCASSRVSGETQYFGPGTRLLVL.

The CDR3 DNA reads TGTGCCAGCAGCTTATCCAGCGGGGGTTACAATGAGCAGTTCTTC. Its protein product is CASSLSSGGYNEQFF. The chain links TRBV7-3 to TRBJ2-1, with TRBD2 identical over 8 bases. The length of the CDR3 is 15 residues. Germline V lookup: CDR1 SGHTA, CDR2 FQGTGA. V shed 2 bases and J 4 bases; nucleotides not matched to a gene: 4.

Only a few counts were recorded for this clone. The chain uses TRBV28 and TRBJ1-2; maybe TRBD1 (5 bases). The germline V and J ends were trimmed by 2 bases and 10 bases, with 8 bases remaining between them. The CDR3 length is 11 residues. Per the germline V gene, CDR1 is MDHEN and CDR2 is SYDVKM. The CDR3 bases are TGTGCCAGCAGTTTAGACAGAGTCTACACCTTC. This sequence encodes CASSLDRVYTF.

Points on this clone: A read error may account for a junction end that differs from germline. The chain uses TRBV9 and TRBJ2-3; TRBD1 matches at 7 bases. Germline CDR1 reads SGDLS; CDR2 reads YYNGEE. There are 15 residues in the CDR3. CDR3 DNA sequence: TGTGCCACCAGCCCCGCCGGGACAGTGACAGATACGCAGTATTTT. It specifies CATSPAGTVTDTQYF.

The J gene is TRBJ1-2, the V gene TRBV9, with 7 bases identical to TRBD1. This CDR3 has 14 amino acids. Germline values: CDR1 SGDLS, CDR2 YYNGEE. Unmatched junction bases numbered 1, after V lost 0 bases and J lost 2 bases. The CDR3, as DNA: TGTGCCAGCAGCGTAGGACAGGGCAACTATGGCTACACCTTC. Protein: CASSVGQGNYGYTF.

J is TRBJ2-6 and V is TRBV19; no reliable D call. Trimming removed 6 bases at V and 5 bases at J, with 11 bases between. Germline CDR1 and CDR2: LNHDA and SQIVND (reference sequence). This CDR3 is 14 amino acids long. CDR3 protein: CASSGSAWANVLTF. CDR3 sequence (DNA): TGTGCCAGTAGCGGGTCGGCGTGGGCCAACGTCCTGACTTTC.

The chain employs TRBV19 and TRBJ2-1; 9 nucleotides agree with TRBD2. The CDR3 has 15 amino acids. Germline V gene sequence: CDR1 LNHDA, CDR2 SQIVND (reference sequence). The V gene end was trimmed by 6 bases and the J gene end by 2 bases; junction bases not matched to a gene: 5. This chain's CDR3 is CASRLTSGAYNEQFF. DNA for the CDR3: TGTGCCAGTAGACTGACTAGCGGTGCCTACAATGAGCAGTTCTTC. Based on the CDR3 plus reference TRBV19 and TRBJ2-1, the full variable domain is DGGITQSPKYLFRKEGQNVTLSCEQNLNHDAMYWYRQDPGQGLRLIYYSQIVNDFQKGDIAEGYSVSREKKESFPLTVTSAQKNPTAFYLCASRLTSGAYNEQFFGPGTRLTVL.

The chain combines TRBV5-1 with TRBJ2-5; weak D call: TRBD1 (6 bases). V gave up 4 bases and J gave up 2 bases, with 12 bases separating them. The CDR3 spans 14 residues. Germline V gene sequence: CDR1 SGHRS, CDR2 YFSETQ. The CDR3, as DNA: TGCGCCAGCAGCCCAAGGGGGTATCAAGAGACCCAGTACTTC. It encodes CASSPRGYQETQYF.

This clone came up once. V is TRBV5-1 and J is TRBJ2-1; D is unclear. V was pared by 1 base and J by 0 bases, with 11 bases between. The CDR3 loop spans 16 amino acids. Germline values: CDR1 SGHRS, CDR2 YFSETQ. The CDR3 nucleotides are TGCGCCAGCAGCTTGCTGGGCGAGAGCTCCTACAATGAGCAGTTCTTC. It yields the protein CASSLLGESSYNEQFF. Full variable domain (rest looked up from reference TRBV5-1 and TRBJ2-1): KAGVTQTPRYLIKTRGQQVTLSCSPISGHRSVSWYQQTPGQGLQFLFEYFSETQRNKGNFPGRFSGRQFSNSRSEMNVSTLELGDSALYLCASSLLGESSYNEQFFGPGTRLTVL.

The V and J genes are TRBV28 and TRBJ2-7, with TRBD2 matching 7 bases. The J segment lost 0 bases and the V segment lost 5 bases, leaving 7 bases of the junction unmatched. CDR1 and CDR2 from the germline V gene are MDHEN and SYDVKM. CDR3 size: 15 residues. For the CDR3, the DNA is TGTGCCAGCAGTCTAGGACTAGTGGGCTCCTACGAGCAGTACTTC. This gives the protein CASSLGLVGSYEQYF.

The chain couples TRBV7-9 to TRBJ1-4, with 7 bases aligning to TRBD1. Germline V gene lookup returns CDR1 SEHNR and CDR2 FQNEAQ (reference sequence). V gave up 1 base and J gave up 7 bases; unmatched junction bases: 6. The CDR3 consists of 15 residues. CDR3 sequence reads: CASSLELGGSEKLFF. The CDR3 nucleotides read TGTGCCAGCAGCTTAGAGTTAGGGGGCAGTGAAAAACTGTTTTTT. Drawing the rest from reference TRBV7-9 and TRBJ1-4, the complete variable domain is DTGVSQNPRHKITKRGQNVTFRCDPISEHNRLYWYRQTLGQGPEFLTYFQNEAQLEKSRLLSDRFSAERPKGSFSTLEIQRTEQGDSAMYLCASSLELGGSEKLFFGSGTQLSVL.

The chain recombines TRBV5-1 with TRBJ2-1; D not certain. Germline CDR1 reads SGHRS; CDR2 reads YFSETQ. V was pared by 3 bases and J by 3 bases, with 13 bases between. The CDR3 has 15 amino acids. In DNA form, the CDR3 reads TGCGCCAGCAGCTCCGAGAGACGGAGCTACAATGAGCAGTTCTTC. Its protein product is CASSSERRSYNEQFF.

The genes are TRBV6-1 and TRBJ1-5, with D tentatively TRBD1 (6 bases). The CDR3 runs to 15 residues. Trimming removed 6 bases at V and 4 bases at J, with 16 bases between. Germline assignment: CDR1 MNHNS and CDR2 SASEGT. For the CDR3, the DNA is TGTGCCAGCAGGCCAAGGCGGACAGCGAATCAGCCCCAGCATTTT. This sequence encodes CASRPRRTANQPQHF.

This clone was counted a single time. The chain links TRBV7-7 to TRBJ1-4; D call uncertain. The ends were cut back, 4 bases at V and 8 bases at J, with 11 bases in the middle. This CDR3 is built from 13 residues. In germline, CDR1 is SSHAT, CDR2 FNYEAQ (reference sequence). DNA for the CDR3: TGTGCCAGCAGCTCCACGGCGGGGGAAAAACTGTTTTTT. Its translation is CASSSTAGEKLFF.

V is TRBV5-1 and J is TRBJ1-3, with a tentative D call TRBD1 (6 bases). The germline V and J ends were trimmed by 5 bases and 0 bases, with 12 bases remaining between them. Per germline, CDR1 SGHRS and CDR2 YFSETQ. The CDR3 contains 15 residues. In DNA form, the CDR3 reads TGCGCCAGCAGGGGGGGGCTGACCTCTGGAAACACCATATATTTT. Translated: CASRGGLTSGNTIYF.

CDR3 coding DNA: TGTGCCACCAGCAGTACTAGCGGGAGGATGGGAGAGACCCAGTACTTC. Its translation is CATSSTSGRMGETQYF. The rearrangement joins TRBV15 to TRBJ2-5, with TRBD2 matching over 12 bases. This CDR3 comprises 16 residues. The V gene end was trimmed by 3 bases and the J gene end by 4 bases; junction bases not matched to a gene: 6. Per the germline V gene, CDR1 is LNHNV and CDR2 is YYDKDF (reference sequence).

The genes are TRBV29-1 and TRBJ2-2; tentative D call: TRBD1 (6 bases). The CDR3 has 14 residues. Germline lookup yields CDR1 SQVTM and CDR2 ANQGSEA. V was clipped by 3 bases and J by 4 bases, with 12 bases between them. The CDR3 spells CSVDPGATTGELFF. CDR3 DNA sequence: TGCAGCGTTGATCCAGGGGCGACCACCGGGGAGCTGTTTTTT.

The chain links TRBV28 to TRBJ1-2; D may be TRBD1 (5 bases). V shed 6 bases and J shed 2 bases, with 7 bases lying between them. The CDR3 loop spans 12 amino acids. Germline V lookup: CDR1 MDHEN, CDR2 SYDVKM. CDR3 loop: CASRTANYGYTF. The CDR3 DNA reads TGTGCCAGCAGGACAGCGAACTATGGCTACACCTTC.

In DNA, the CDR3 is TGTGCCTGGAGTTTGTCCCTGTTTCGAAAACTGTTTTTT. Translation gives CAWSLSLFRKLFF. The J gene is TRBJ1-4, the V gene TRBV30, with D hard to call. Trimming took 2 bases from V and 10 from J, leaving 14 bases between them. This CDR3 has 13 amino acids. From germline, CDR1 is GTSNPN and CDR2 SVGIG (reference sequence).

This chain joins TRBV9 and TRBJ2-2; D not resolved. This CDR3 spans 19 amino acids. V lost 4 bases and J lost 4, with 26 bases in between. Germline CDR1 reads SGDLS; CDR2 reads YYNGEE. This CDR3 reads CASSLSLSQSKLSTGELFF. The CDR3, as DNA: TGTGCCAGCAGCCTCAGCCTTAGCCAATCAAAATTGTCCACCGGGGAGCTGTTTTTT.

The rearrangement links TRBV29-1 to TRBJ2-1, with D possibly being TRBD2 (6 bases). Germline loops: CDR1 SQVTM, CDR2 ANQGSEA. The CDR3 covers 14 residues. Trimming shortened V by 2 bases and J by 8 bases, and 16 bases separated the two germline ends. The CDR3 DNA sequence: TGCAGCGTTGAAAATACCGGGAGAGGTGATGAGCAGTTCTTC. Its translation: CSVENTGRGDEQFF.

This chain connects TRBV29-1 to TRBJ1-4, with 7 bases identical to TRBD1. The ends lost 4 bases at V and 8 bases at J; junction bases unmatched: 4. The CDR3 runs to 12 residues. In germline, CDR1 is SQVTM, CDR2 ANQGSEA. The CDR3 sequence: CSVGQGPEKLFF. CDR3 coding DNA: TGCAGCGTTGGACAGGGTCCAGAAAAACTGTTTTTT. Full variable domain (outside the CDR3, taken from reference TRBV29-1 and TRBJ1-4): SAVISQKPSRDICQRGTSLTIQCQVDSQVTMMFWYRQQPGQSLTLIATANQGSEATYESGFVIDKFPISRPNLTFSTLTVSNMSPEDSSIYLCSVGQGPEKLFFGSGTQLSVL.

This clone was recorded at least ten times. The V call is TRBV10-3, the J call TRBJ1-2; D perhaps matches TRBD1 (5 bases). Germline-derived CDR1 and CDR2 are ENHRY and SYGVKD. This CDR3 has 12 amino acids. Trimming removed 10 bases from V and 5 bases from J, with 14 bases in between. As DNA, the CDR3 is TGTGCCACCTATGGGGGGGAATATGGCTACACCTTC. It yields the protein CATYGGEYGYTF.

This clone was seen more than once but under ten times. V gene TRBV6-6 combines with J gene TRBJ2-7, with TRBD2 identical over 8 bases. The CDR3 sequence is 16 residues long. Losses at the gene ends were 0 bases for V and 3 bases for J; bases not matched to a gene: 7. Germline V CDR1 and CDR2: MNHNY, SVGAGI (reference sequence). The CDR3 spells CASSYSIAGPIYEQYF. CDR3 coding DNA: TGTGCCAGCAGTTACTCGATAGCGGGACCCATCTACGAGCAGTACTTC.

The V call is TRBV27, the J call TRBJ1-1, with TRBD1 as a possible D gene (5 bases). The CDR3 totals 14 residues. Trimming took 8 bases from V and 3 from J, leaving 16 bases between them. Germline lookup yields CDR1 MNHEY and CDR2 SMNVEV (reference sequence). CDR3 region: CASGPRGSDTEAFF. The CDR3, as DNA: TGTGCCAGCGGCCCTAGGGGATCAGACACTGAAGCTTTCTTT.